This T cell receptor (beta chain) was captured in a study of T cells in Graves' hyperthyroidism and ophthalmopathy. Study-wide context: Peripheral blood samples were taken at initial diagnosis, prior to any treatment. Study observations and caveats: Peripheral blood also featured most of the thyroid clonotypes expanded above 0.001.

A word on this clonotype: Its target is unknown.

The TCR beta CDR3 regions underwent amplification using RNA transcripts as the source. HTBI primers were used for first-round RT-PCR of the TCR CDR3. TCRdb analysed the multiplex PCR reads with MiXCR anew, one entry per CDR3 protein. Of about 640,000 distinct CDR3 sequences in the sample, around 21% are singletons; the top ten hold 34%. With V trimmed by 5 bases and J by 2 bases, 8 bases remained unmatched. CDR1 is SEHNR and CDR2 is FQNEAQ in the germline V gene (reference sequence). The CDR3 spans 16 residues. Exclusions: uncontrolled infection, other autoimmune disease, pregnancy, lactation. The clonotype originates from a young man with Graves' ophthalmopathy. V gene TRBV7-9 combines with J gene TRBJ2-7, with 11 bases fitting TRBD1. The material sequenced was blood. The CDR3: CASSPSKGQGAYEQYF. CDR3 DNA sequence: TGTGCCAGCAGCCCCTCGAAGGGACAGGGGGCCTACGAGCAGTACTTC.